This T cell receptor (beta chain) is from a study of cytomegalovirus exposure and HLA in healthy donors. Study-wide results and limits: The authors enumerated some 170 TCR beta chains as linked to cytomegalovirus. Reports showed the classifier diagnosing cytomegalovirus status with high specificity and sensitivity.

Sequencing used immunoSEQ multiplex PCR; TCRdb keeps in-frame clones, though not all of them. This sample has some 240,000 clones, with 87% found just once. Trimming left V 5 bases short and J 8 bases short, with 15 bases between. The CDR3 extends over 13 amino acids. CDR1 and CDR2 (germline): ENHRY, SYGVKD. The donors belonged to the roughly 110-subject validation cohort, separate from the approximately 700-subject first cohort. Worth noting for this clone: Its specificity is unknown.

The TCR was taken from a woman younger than 35 in good health and CMV-seropositive. The sequencing sample was made of PBMCs. The chain employs TRBV10-3 and TRBJ1-2; D not resolved. CDR3 loop: CAISLDGPGGYTF. In DNA, the CDR3 is TGTGCCATCAGTCTGGACGGTCCGGGAGGCTACACCTTC.